The rows below give T cell receptor beta chains drawn from one sample of a study of regulatory T cells in long-lasting Graves disease. TCRdb re-called the multiplex PCR reads with MiXCR, one entry per CDR3 protein. Of about 460,000 distinct CDR3 sequences in the sample, less than 15% were seen once. The sample also formed part of further work on T cells in Graves' hyperthyroidism and ophthalmopathy.

The material sequenced was peripheral blood mononuclear cells (PBMCs), taken at new diagnosis, from a patient treated with antithyroid drugs. These receptors all stem from a woman in her 50s with Graves disease. CDR3s include the opening cysteine and the closing phenylalanine or tryptophan. The D gene is left open where the match is weak. Expanded clones are given a class, and other clones once, few, many or no size at all.

j_call | v_call | d_call | clone_size | cdr3_length | cdr3_aa | cdr3_nt
TRBJ2-7 | TRBV18 | . | many | 16 | CASSPPFRDSPWEQYF | TGTGCCAGCTCACCACCTTTCAGGGATTCCCCTTGGGAGCAGTACTTC
TRBJ2-7 | TRBV20-1 | . | many | 13 | CSARGTASYEQYF | TGCAGTGCTAGAGGGACGGCATCCTACGAGCAGTACTTC
TRBJ2-1 | TRBV20-1 | . | many | 14 | CSARDLGGPSEQFF | TGCAGTGCTAGAGATCTCGGAGGGCCAAGTGAGCAGTTCTTC
TRBJ2-7 | TRBV28 | TRBD2 | . | 16 | CASSQTSGSKTYGQYF | TGTGCCAGCAGTCAAACAAGCGGGAGTAAAACCTACGGGCAGTACTTC
TRBJ2-1 | TRBV6-5 | . | many | 15 | CASSYYYGHYNEQFF | TGTGCCAGCAGTTACTACTATGGCCACTACAATGAGCAGTTCTTC
TRBJ2-7 | TRBV14 | . | . | 14 | CASSFSSLPYEQYF | TGTGCCAGCAGTTTTTCTAGTTTGCCCTACGAGCAGTACTTC
TRBJ2-7 | TRBV11-2 | TRBD2 | many | 17 | CASSLSPLAGSRGEQYF | TGTGCCAGCAGCTTATCCCCACTAGCGGGGTCCCGGGGCGAGCAGTACTTC
TRBJ2-7 | TRBV28 | . | many | 13 | CASLQGFPYEQYF | TGTGCCAGTCTGCAGGGGTTCCCCTACGAGCAGTACTTC
TRBJ2-2 | TRBV9 | . | many | 12 | CASSVEKGELFF | TGTGCCAGCAGCGTAGAGAAGGGGGAGCTGTTTTTT
TRBJ2-7 | TRBV6-4 | TRBD1 | . | 16 | CASSEFYRGLTYEQYF | TGTGCCAGCAGTGAGTTCTACAGGGGCCTTACCTACGAGCAGTACTTC
TRBJ2-3 | TRBV29-1 | TRBD1 | few | 13 | CSVRGQGTDTQYF | TGCAGCGTACGGGGACAGGGGACAGATACGCAGTATTTT
TRBJ2-2 | TRBV2 | TRBD2 | many | 16 | CASSRLAGGLFGELFF | TGTGCCAGCAGTAGACTAGCGGGAGGACTTTTCGGGGAGCTGTTTTTT
TRBJ2-5 | TRBV9 | TRBD1 | . | 17 | CASSVAGTGGLQETQYF | TGTGCCAGCAGCGTAGCCGGGACAGGGGGCCTACAAGAGACCCAGTACTTC
TRBJ2-5 | TRBV27 | . | many | 13 | CASSLSSQATQYF | TGTGCCAGCAGTTTAAGCTCCCAAGCAACCCAGTACTTC
TRBJ2-2 | TRBV29-1 | . | many | 12 | CSVTGNTGELFF | TGCAGCGTGACAGGGAACACCGGGGAGCTGTTTTTT
TRBJ2-3 | TRBV6-1 | TRBD2 | . | 15 | CASSDIAGGPDTQYF | TGTGCCAGCAGTGACATAGCGGGAGGGCCAGATACGCAGTATTTT
TRBJ2-1 | TRBV2 | . | many | 17 | CASSEFQLLGSYNEQFF | TGTGCCAGCAGTGAATTCCAGCTGCTAGGGTCCTACAATGAGCAGTTCTTC
TRBJ1-6 | TRBV28 | TRBD1 | . | 15 | CASSPRTGPDSPLHF | TGTGCCAGCAGCCCCCGGACAGGGCCGGATTCACCCCTCCACTTT
TRBJ1-5 | TRBV6-5 | . | . | 15 | CASSYSSQSNQPQHF | TGTGCCAGCAGTTACTCGAGTCAGAGCAATCAGCCCCAGCATTTT
TRBJ1-1 | TRBV7-6 | . | many | 15 | CASSRGSRSNTEAFF | TGTGCCAGCAGCCGAGGGTCCAGGAGTAACACTGAAGCTTTCTTT
TRBJ2-7 | TRBV20-1 | TRBD1 | few | 15 | CSARDTGQGAFEQYF | TGCAGTGCTAGAGATACGGGCCAGGGGGCGTTCGAGCAGTACTTC
TRBJ2-5 | TRBV28 | . | many | 15 | CASSPGGRKQETQYF | TGTGCCAGCAGTCCTGGGGGGCGGAAACAAGAGACCCAGTACTTC
TRBJ1-5 | TRBV28 | TRBD1 | many | 16 | CASSGDGTGGNQPQHF | TGTGCCAGCAGTGGAGACGGAACAGGGGGCAATCAGCCCCAGCATTTT
TRBJ1-4 | TRBV2 | TRBD1 | many | 14 | CASNRDRTNEKLFF | TGTGCCAGCAACAGGGACAGGACAAATGAAAAACTGTTTTTT
TRBJ1-1 | TRBV5-1 | TRBD1 | many | 15 | CASSPWGQGYTEAFF | TGTGCCAGCAGCCCCTGGGGACAGGGGTACACTGAAGCTTTCTTT
TRBJ2-3 | TRBV20-1 | TRBD2 | many | 13 | CSARGTSLDTQYF | TGCAGTGCTAGGGGGACTAGCCTCGATACGCAGTATTTT
TRBJ1-1 | TRBV6-1 | . | many | 16 | CASTWGANSGDTEAFF | TGTGCCAGCACTTGGGGGGCGAATTCGGGGGACACTGAAGCTTTCTTT
TRBJ2-5 | TRBV27 | TRBD2 | many | 13 | CASSNGRWETQYF | TGTGCCAGCAGTAACGGGAGGTGGGAGACCCAGTACTTC
TRBJ2-1 | TRBV2 | . | many | 12 | CASRDDGNEQFF | TGTGCCAGCAGGGACGACGGCAATGAGCAGTTCTTC
TRBJ2-7 | TRBV5-1 | . | many | 14 | CASSLGVLSYEQYF | TGCGCCAGCAGCTTGGGTGTGTTGTCCTACGAGCAGTACTTC
TRBJ1-2 | TRBV30 | . | many | 13 | CAWSVQGSYGYTF | TGTGCCTGGAGTGTGCAGGGTTCATATGGCTACACCTTC
TRBJ1-6 | TRBV11-1 | . | few | 14 | CASSPVRGGSPLHF | TGTGCCAGCAGCCCCGTCCGGGGGGGATCACCCCTCCACTTT
TRBJ2-1 | TRBV20-1 | TRBD1 | . | 14 | CSASGQGGYNEQFF | TGCAGTGCTAGCGGACAGGGGGGGTACAATGAGCAGTTCTTC
TRBJ2-4 | TRBV7-9 | TRBD1 | . | 13 | CASSGDRENIQYF | TGTGCCAGCAGCGGGGACAGGGAAAACATTCAGTACTTC
TRBJ2-1 | TRBV27 | . | many | 14 | CASSSKTGGLEQFF | TGTGCCAGCAGTTCCAAGACGGGGGGCTTGGAGCAGTTCTTC
TRBJ1-5 | TRBV4-1 | . | . | 16 | CASSQGKIYSNQPQHF | TGCGCCAGCAGCCAAGGAAAGATTTATAGCAATCAGCCCCAGCATTTT
TRBJ2-2 | TRBV20-1 | . | . | 14 | CSARDQLGTGELFF | TGCAGTGCTAGAGATCAACTGGGGACCGGGGAGCTGTTTTTT
TRBJ2-6 | TRBV10-3 | . | many | 16 | CAISESILGGANVLTF | TGTGCCATCAGTGAGTCGATCCTGGGTGGGGCCAACGTCCTGACTTTC
TRBJ2-7 | TRBV6-2/TRBV6-3 | . | . | 16 | CASSRGTPYFPYEQYF | TGTGCCAGCAGCCGAGGGACTCCATATTTTCCATACGAGCAGTACTTC
TRBJ2-2 | TRBV30 | . | many | 13 | CAWRTVNTGELFF | TGTGCCTGGAGGACAGTAAACACCGGGGAGCTGTTTTTT
TRBJ1-2 | TRBV2 | . | many | 11 | CASSTGYGYTF | TGTGCCAGCAGTACAGGCTATGGCTACACCTTC
TRBJ2-3 | TRBV9 | TRBD2 | . | 15 | CASSVVSGDTDTQYF | TGTGCCAGCAGCGTAGTTAGCGGGGACACAGATACGCAGTATTTT
TRBJ2-1 | TRBV6-9 | TRBD2 | . | 15 | CASSYLAGVGNEQFF | TGTGCCAGCAGTTACCTAGCGGGAGTTGGCAATGAGCAGTTCTTC
TRBJ2-2 | TRBV6-1 | TRBD2 | many | 15 | CASTTGLAGAGELFF | TGTGCCAGCACCACGGGGCTAGCGGGAGCCGGGGAGCTGTTTTTT
TRBJ2-7 | TRBV20-1 | TRBD1 | . | 16 | CSATRGPGQGAHEQYF | TGCAGTGCTACGAGGGGCCCGGGACAGGGGGCCCACGAGCAGTACTTC
TRBJ1-6 | TRBV20-1 | . | . | 14 | CSARFGASDSPLHF | TGCAGTGCGAGGTTCGGGGCGTCAGATTCACCCCTCCACTTT
TRBJ1-3 | TRBV3-1 | . | . | 13 | CAISQMTGNTIYF | TGTGCCATCAGCCAAATGACTGGAAACACCATATATTTT
TRBJ2-7 | TRBV3-1 | TRBD2 | many | 14 | CASGLAGGLYEQYF | TGTGCCAGCGGACTAGCGGGAGGACTTTACGAGCAGTACTTC
TRBJ2-1 | TRBV7-9 | TRBD2 | . | 18 | CASSLTSRPSGSMYEQFF | TGTGCCAGCAGCTTAACCTCCCGGCCTAGCGGGAGTATGTATGAGCAGTTCTTC
TRBJ2-7 | TRBV12-3/TRBV12-4 | . | many | 12 | CASNMGSYEQYF | TGTGCCAGCAATATGGGTTCCTACGAGCAGTACTTC
TRBJ2-7 | TRBV14 | TRBD2 | few | 13 | CATPGGRVYEQYF | TGTGCCACCCCAGGCGGGAGGGTGTACGAGCAGTACTTC
TRBJ1-5 | TRBV28 | . | many | 17 | CASSLRRGARDNQPQHF | TGTGCCAGCAGCCTGCGGAGAGGGGCTAGGGACAATCAGCCCCAGCATTTT
TRBJ1-4 | TRBV2 | . | many | 16 | CASSPNPAATNEKLFF | TGTGCCAGCAGTCCCAACCCGGCTGCAACTAATGAAAAACTGTTTTTT
TRBJ1-6 | TRBV6-1 | TRBD1 | . | 16 | CASSEMDRGNNSPLHF | TGTGCCAGCAGTGAAATGGACAGGGGAAATAATTCACCCCTCCACTTT
TRBJ2-5 | TRBV10-3 | . | . | 14 | CAGSEVVGGETQYF | TGTGCCGGATCGGAGGTTGTGGGAGGTGAGACCCAGTACTTC
TRBJ2-5 | TRBV24-1 | . | few | 15 | CATSDIRGSQETQYF | TGTGCCACCAGTGATATTAGGGGCAGTCAAGAGACCCAGTACTTC
TRBJ2-1 | TRBV7-6 | TRBD1 | many | 16 | CASRPTGGSSYNEQFF | TGTGCCAGCAGACCCACAGGGGGCAGCTCCTACAATGAGCAGTTCTTC
TRBJ1-4 | TRBV27 | . | . | 16 | CASSYRDGPTNEKLFF | TGTGCCAGCAGCTACCGGGACGGCCCAACTAATGAAAAACTGTTTTTT
TRBJ2-3 | TRBV30 | . | . | 15 | CAWRQKGWRADTQYF | TGTGCCTGGAGGCAGAAAGGGTGGCGCGCAGATACGCAGTATTTT